Following are 13 T cell receptor beta chains from one sample sequenced in a study of T cells in localized non-small cell lung cancer. Using immunoSEQ multiplex PCR, the repertoire was profiled, and TCRdb retains in-frame clones only, with some absent. The sample lists fewer than 3,500 clones, around 27% occurring once. This material consisted of normal lung tissue next to the tumor, taken before any cancer treatment. The receptor source for this set is a woman between 35 and 75 years old with stage II squamous cell lung carcinoma.

This chain links TRBV28 with TRBJ2-5, with D unclear. The V and J ends lost 6 bases and 3 bases respectively, with 8 bases between them. CDR1 MDHEN and CDR2 SYDVKM come from the germline V gene. This CDR3 is 12 amino acids long. In DNA form, the CDR3 reads TGTGCCAGCAGCCCCCCCAAAGAGACCCAGTACTTC. Encoded protein: CASSPPKETQYF.

CDR3 amino acids: CASSLDPQSTDTQYF. The CDR3, as DNA: TGTGCCAGCAGCTTGGATCCCCAATCCACAGATACGCAGTATTTT. The chain carries TRBV9 and TRBJ2-3; no definite D call. Germline CDR1 is SGDLS and CDR2 is YYNGEE. With 4 bases removed from V and 2 bases from J, the gap between germline ends came to 14 bases. The CDR3 runs 15 residues.

The chain joins TRBV7-5 to TRBJ2-7. TRBV7-5 represents a pseudogene. This CDR3 region has 14 residues. CDR3 region: CASSLAGPPGEQYF. CDR3 coding DNA: TGTGCCAGCAGCTTAGCGGGACCCCCGGGGGAGCAGTACTTC.

This clone came up a few times. The DNA of the CDR3 is TGTGCCAGCAGTGAAGGTCAGGTGGCCCCCGGGGAGCTGTTTTTT. Its protein product is CASSEGQVAPGELFF. The rearrangement links TRBV9 to TRBJ2-2; unclear D gene. The germline gives CDR1 SGDLS, CDR2 YYNGEE. V was pared by 5 bases and J by 6 bases, with 17 bases between. The CDR3 sequence is 15 residues long.

This sequence joins TRBV2 and TRBJ2-7, with unresolved D. The germline CDR1 and CDR2 sequences are SNHLY and FYNNEI. CDR3 length equals 13 residues. V was shortened by 8 bases and J by 4 bases, with 15 bases between the two germline ends. CDR3 in DNA: TGTGCCAGCTTACAGAGTACACAATACGAGCAGTACTTC. It is translated as CASLQSTQYEQYF.

This clone was detected a few times. The V call is TRBV28, the J call TRBJ1-1; TRBD1 might be the D (5 bases). Germline-derived CDR1 and CDR2 are MDHEN and SYDVKM. Trimming cost V 3 bases and J 4 bases, with 12 bases left between them. The CDR3 consists of 14 residues. The CDR3 region has the DNA TGTGCCAGCAGTTTGTCCAGGGATGGCACTGAAGCTTTCTTT. Translation: CASSLSRDGTEAFF.

A single count supports this clone. The genes are TRBV5-1 and TRBJ1-1; TRBD1 aligns across 8 bases. Per the germline V gene, CDR1 is SGHRS and CDR2 is YFSETQ. The CDR3 length is 14 residues. The V and J ends lost 4 bases and 4 bases, in that order; junction bases with no gene match: 6. The CDR3 bases are TGCGCCAGCAGCGACAGGGGAATGAGCACTGAAGCTTTCTTT. It encodes CASSDRGMSTEAFF.

This clone was counted once. The rearrangement links TRBV10-2 to TRBJ2-3, with 8 bases aligning to TRBD2. The CDR3 covers 14 residues. CDR1 is WSHSY and CDR2 is SAAADI in the germline V gene. J lost 7 bases, V lost 6 bases, and 9 bases had no gene match. The CDR3 region has the DNA TGCGCCAGCAGCGCCGGGACTAGTCCCTATACGCAGTATTTT. Its translation is CASSAGTSPYTQYF.

The J gene is TRBJ2-5, the V gene TRBV2; TRBD2 is a possible D gene (8 bases). V was clipped by 5 bases and J by 3 bases, with 16 bases between them. Germline V gene lookup returns CDR1 SNHLY and CDR2 FYNNEI. The length of the CDR3 is 15 residues. CDR3 sequence (DNA): TGTGCCAGCAGTCGGGGGGGAGGGACAGAAGAGACCCAGTACTTC. It specifies CASSRGGGTEETQYF.

V gene TRBV7-5 combines with J gene TRBJ1-4; the tabulated D call, TRBD1, remains unverified against the DNA. TRBV7-5 is listed as a pseudogene. CDR3 length: 16 amino acids. Here the CDR3 reads CASSLRPGHPNEKLFF. CDR3 coding DNA: TGTGCCAGCAGCTTAAGACCAGGGCACCCCAATGAAAAACTGTTTTTT.

This clone is categorized as medium-sized. The chain is built from TRBV6-8 and TRBJ1-5; D is possibly TRBD1 (5 bases). Germline values: CDR1 MNHGY, CDR2 SAAAGT. There are 15 residues in the CDR3. V dropped 6 bases and J dropped 0 bases, with 12 bases sitting between them. In DNA, the CDR3 is TGTGCCAGCAGAGTTGACAGTAATAGCAATCAGCCCCAGCATTTT. Translation gives CASRVDSNSNQPQHF.

The chain recombines TRBV5-1 with TRBJ2-3; 9 nucleotides line up with TRBD1. Per the germline V gene, CDR1 is SGHRS and CDR2 is YFSETQ. This CDR3 is 17 amino acids long. The V gene end was trimmed by 4 bases and the J gene end by 4 bases; junction bases not matched to a gene: 13. This CDR3 is CASSPRPRDRVADTQYF. CDR3 DNA: TGCGCCAGCAGCCCAAGGCCCCGGGACAGGGTGGCAGATACGCAGTATTTT.

The rearrangement joins TRBV6-8 to TRBJ2-3; maybe TRBD1 (6 bases). Trimming cost V 6 bases and J 3 bases, with 16 bases left between them. This CDR3 contains 15 residues. Germline V gene sequence: CDR1 MNHGY, CDR2 SAAAGT. CDR3 sequence: CASRRTTGWTDTQYF. CDR3 in DNA: TGTGCCAGCAGAAGAACAACAGGGTGGACAGATACGCAGTATTTT.